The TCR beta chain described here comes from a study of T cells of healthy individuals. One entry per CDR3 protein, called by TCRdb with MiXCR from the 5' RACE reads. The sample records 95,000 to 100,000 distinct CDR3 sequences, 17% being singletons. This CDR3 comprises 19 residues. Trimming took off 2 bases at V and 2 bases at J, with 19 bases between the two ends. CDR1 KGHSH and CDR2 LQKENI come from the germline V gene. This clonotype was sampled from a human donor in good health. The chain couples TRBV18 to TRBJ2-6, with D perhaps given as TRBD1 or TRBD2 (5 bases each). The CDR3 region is CASSPSFWDPSPGANVLTF. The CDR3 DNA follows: TGTGCCAGCTCACCAAGCTTCTGGGACCCTTCACCTGGGGCCAACGTCCTGACTTTC. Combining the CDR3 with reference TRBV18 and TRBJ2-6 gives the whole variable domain NAGVMQNPRHLVRRRGQEARLRCSPMKGHSHVYWYRQLPEEGLKFMVYLQKENIIDESGMPKERFSAEFPKEGPSILRIQQVVRGDSAAYFCASSPSFWDPSPGANVLTFGAGSRLTVL.